This record covers a single T cell receptor beta chain. Germline V gives CDR1 DFQATT, CDR2 SNEGSKA (reference sequence). The CDR3 length is 14 residues. V was pared by 0 bases and J by 2 bases, with 7 bases between. RNA totalling roughly 0.45 to 1 ug underwent reverse transcription with random hexamers. MiXCR was run by TCRdb on the immunoSEQ multiplex PCR reads, yielding one entry per CDR3 protein. The sample includes approximately 200,000 distinct CDR3 sequences, 90% to 97% of them seen just once. The data were taken from a study of CD8 T cells in Susac syndrome. The sample comprised CD4+ T cells from PBMCs. The chain joins TRBV20-1 to TRBJ2-2; D is undetermined. The receptor comes from a human donor with multiple sclerosis. In DNA, the CDR3 is TGCAGTGCTAGAGATGTTAGAAACACCGGGGAGCTGTTTTTT. Translating it yields CSARDVRNTGELFF.